This T cell receptor (beta chain) was identified during a study of cytomegalovirus exposure and HLA in healthy donors. The wider study: Among approximately 390 genotyped donors, around 81% fell in the Caucasian-associated ancestry cluster.

As to this clone: Its antigen is unknown.

13 Jbeta primers and 60 Vbeta primers were used for the PCR. Profiling relied on immunoSEQ multiplex PCR, and the TCRdb table lists in-frame clones only, not all of them. The sample records about 150,000 clones, roughly 80% being singletons. General study results and limits: In a later analysis, TCR beta V- and J-gene trimming showed a link to a missense DCLRE1C variant. Some highly shared sequence variants likely arose as a pipeline artifact.

The source is a male donor in good health and CMV-seronegative. Material: PBMCs.

The DNA of the CDR3 is TGTGCCAGTAGTTCCACAGGGGGCGGGTACACTGAAGCTTTCTTT. The encoded protein is CASSSTGGGYTEAFF. The chain carries TRBV19 and TRBJ1-1; 9 bases line up with TRBD1. After removal of 5 bases from V and 3 bases from J, the junction contained 7 bases not matched to a gene. Per the germline V gene, CDR1 is LNHDA and CDR2 is SQIVND (reference sequence). There are 15 residues in the CDR3. Looking up the rest from reference TRBV19 and TRBJ1-1 gives the full variable domain: DGGITQSPKYLFRKEGQNVTLSCEQNLNHDAMYWYRQDPGQGLRLIYYSQIVNDFQKGDIAEGYSVSREKKESFPLTVTSAQKNPTAFYLCASSSTGGGYTEAFFGQGTRLTVV.